These 32 T cell receptor beta chains share one sample of origin, sequenced in a study of T cell repertoires in cytomegalovirus infection. MiXCR was run by TCRdb on the reads, yielding one entry per CDR3 protein. The sample includes hundreds of thousands of distinct CDR3 sequences, 24% of them seen just once. The specimen was CD8+ T cells from PBMCs. The receptor source for this set is a human donor in good health (CMV status not recorded). Some clones in this sample may be carry-over from other donors' samples.

In this sample, this clonotype turned up many times. V usage is TRBV12-5 and J usage is TRBJ2-2, with D maybe TRBD1 (5 bases). This CDR3 is built from 17 residues. The germline V gene has CDR1 LGHNT and CDR2 FRNRAP. V shed 3 bases and J shed 2 bases, with 16 bases lying between them. This CDR3 is CASGFYPTDRNTGELFF. For the CDR3, the DNA is TGTGCTAGTGGTTTCTACCCTACCGACAGAAACACCGGGGAGCTGTTTTTT.

The DNA for the CDR3 is TGTGCCAGCAGTGATGACAGTTCCTACGAGCAGTACTTC. Translation gives CASSDDSSYEQYF. J is TRBJ2-7 and V is TRBV2, with D perhaps matching TRBD1 (5 bases). The V gene lost 3 bases and the J gene lost 1 base, with 7 bases spanning the gap. CDR1 is SNHLY, CDR2 FYNNEI, per germline. The CDR3 sequence is 13 residues long. Full variable domain (remainder filled in from reference TRBV2 and TRBJ2-7): EPEVTQTPSHQVTQMGQEVILRCVPISNHLYFYWYRQILGQKVEFLVSFYNNEISEKSEIFDDQFSVERPDGSNFTLKIRSTKLEDSAMYFCASSDDSSYEQYFGPGTRLTVT.

This clonotype has ten or more counts. V gene TRBV12-5 combines with J gene TRBJ1-1; a weak D match, TRBD1 (5 bases). The CDR3 runs to 12 residues. The V gene's germline CDR1 is LGHNT and CDR2 FRNRAP. Trimming shortened V by 7 bases and J by 3 bases, and 9 bases separated the two germline ends. The CDR3 reads CASASGDTEAFF. The CDR3, as DNA: TGTGCTAGTGCATCGGGGGACACTGAAGCTTTCTTT.

This clonotype was observed a handful of times. The chain has TRBV10-3 and TRBJ2-3; TRBD2 might be the D (5 bases). The CDR3 loop spans 15 amino acids. Trimming left V 3 bases short and J 6 bases short, with 16 bases between. Germline V gives CDR1 ENHRY, CDR2 SYGVKD. The CDR3 DNA sequence: TGTGCCATCAGTGAAACGGGAACCTCCCCCGATACGCAGTATTTT. Its translation is CAISETGTSPDTQYF.

Comments on this clonotype: Relative to the germline gene, one junction end is altered; a read error may explain this. The chain recombines TRBV6-2 or TRBV6-3 with TRBJ1-2; the D gene is possibly TRBD1 (6 bases). The CDR3 covers 16 residues. Germline V gene data show CDR1 as MNHEY and CDR2 as SVGEGT. The CDR3 DNA reads TGTGCCAGCAGTTACCCCCTGGAGGGTCAGGGGTATGGCTGCACCTTC. Its protein product is CASSYPLEGQGYGCTF.

A note on this clonotype: This may stem from a read error, because a much larger clone lies one nucleotide away. The V call is TRBV7-2, the J call TRBJ2-1, with a possible D match to TRBD1 (6 bases). V lost 5 bases, J lost 4 bases, and 15 bases lay in between. This CDR3 has 15 amino acids. In germline, CDR1 is SGHTA, CDR2 FQGNSA. The CDR3, as DNA: TGTGCCAGCAGCGCCGGGATAGGGGGATACAATGAGCAGTTCTTC. Translation gives CASSAGIGGYNEQFF.

The CDR3 sequence: CASSVERQTGVYGYTF. The CDR3, as DNA: TGTGCCAGCAGCGTAGAGCGACAGACAGGAGTGTATGGCTACACCTTC. The chain has TRBV9 and TRBJ1-2; tentatively, D is TRBD1 (6 bases). CDR1 and CDR2 from the germline V gene are SGDLS and YYNGEE. V was shortened by 0 bases and J by 5 bases, with 17 bases between the two germline ends. The CDR3 has 16 amino acids.

This clonotype was observed many times. The chain couples TRBV7-2 to TRBJ1-2; TRBD1 matches at 11 bases. The CDR3 length is 17 residues. The V and J ends lost 2 bases and 4 bases, in that order; junction bases with no gene match: 9. CDR1 and CDR2 (germline): SGHTA, FQGNSA. CDR3 nucleotides: TGTGCCAGCAGCTTACGGATGGGACAGGGGGAATTCTATGGCTACACCTTC. It specifies CASSLRMGQGEFYGYTF.

For this clonotype: A clone one base away is much larger, so this may be a read error. This chain connects TRBV7-6 to TRBJ1-5; D remains unclear. Per germline, CDR1 SGHVS and CDR2 FNYEAQ. Deletions cut 5 bases from V and 1 base from J, with 12 bases between. This CDR3 has 15 residues. The CDR3 loop is CASSPRGLSNQPQHF. The CDR3 DNA is TGTGCCAGCAGCCCTAGAGGGCTGAGCAATCAGCCCCAGCATTTT. The whole variable domain, filled in from reference TRBV7-6 and TRBJ1-5, reads GAGVSQSPRYKVTKRGQDVALRCDPISGHVSLYWYRQALGQGPEFLTYFNYEAQQDKSGLPNDRFSAERPEGSISTLTIQRTEQRDSAMYRCASSPRGLSNQPQHFGDGTRLSIL.

A few counts support this clonotype. The rearrangement joins TRBV19 to TRBJ1-1, with a tentative D call TRBD1 (5 bases). Deletions cut 3 bases from V and 1 base from J, with 12 bases between. The germline gives CDR1 LNHDA, CDR2 SQIVND (reference sequence). The CDR3 is 15 residues long. CDR3 in amino acids: CASSMGGWANTEAFF. The CDR3 coding sequence is TGTGCCAGTAGTATGGGGGGTTGGGCGAACACTGAAGCTTTCTTT. Drawing the rest from reference TRBV19 and TRBJ1-1, the complete variable domain is DGGITQSPKYLFRKEGQNVTLSCEQNLNHDAMYWYRQDPGQGLRLIYYSQIVNDFQKGDIAEGYSVSREKKESFPLTVTSAQKNPTAFYLCASSMGGWANTEAFFGQGTRLTVV.

This clonotype showed up many times. V gene TRBV7-2 combines with J gene TRBJ2-7; 8 bases line up with TRBD1. The CDR3 loop spans 16 amino acids. Germline values: CDR1 SGHTA, CDR2 FQGNSA. Trimming at V came to 3 bases and at J to 3 bases, leaving 10 bases not matched to a gene. The chain's CDR3 is CASSLDGQGTLYEQYV. DNA of the CDR3: TGTGCCAGCAGCTTGGACGGACAGGGTACTCTCTACGAGCAGTACGTC.

The CDR3 nucleotides read TGTGCCAGCAGTTTAATTTTCGGAGGCAGGGTGCAAGAGACCCAGTACTTC. Amino acid sequence: CASSLIFGGRVQETQYF. The chain is built from TRBV12-3 or TRBV12-4 and TRBJ2-5; D is tentatively TRBD1 or TRBD2 (5 bases each). The CDR3 has 17 amino acids. The germline V and J ends were trimmed by 2 bases and 2 bases, with 18 bases remaining between them.

Note on this clonotype: This may come from a read error, since a much larger clone is one base off. This chain links TRBV7-3 with TRBJ1-2; possibly TRBD1 for D (5 bases). This CDR3 has 11 residues. Germline CDR1 and CDR2: SGHTA and FQGTGA. DNA of the CDR3: TGTGCCAACAGCTCCCGACAGGGCTACACCTTC. As protein: CANSSRQGYTF.

This clonotype was counted a few times. The V call is TRBV14, the J call TRBJ1-1, with D unresolved. The germline CDR1 and CDR2 sequences are SGHDN and FVKESK. Between the trimmed V and J ends, which lost 0 bases and 8 bases, there was a span of 10 bases. This CDR3 comprises 13 residues. In DNA form, the CDR3 reads TGTGCCAGCAGCCAAGATAGGAGGACCGAAGCTTTCTTT. The encoded protein is CASSQDRRTEAFF.

This sequence joins TRBV3-1 and TRBJ2-1; TRBD1 matches 7 bases. J was trimmed by 4 bases and V by 4 bases; bases with no gene match: 13. CDR3 length: 17 amino acids. Germline loops: CDR1 LGHDT, CDR2 YNNKEL (reference sequence). The CDR3 bases are TGTGCCAGCAGCCGGGACAGTCTCAGGCTTGTTTACAATGAGCAGTTCTTC. Translated, it gives CASSRDSLRLVYNEQFF.

The chain couples TRBV6-2 or TRBV6-3 to TRBJ2-1; 10 bases are a match to TRBD2. V trimming: 0 bases; J trimming: 1 base; junction bases outside the gene matches: 3. This CDR3 spans 17 amino acids. Germline CDR1 is MNHEY and CDR2 is SVGEGT. CDR3 coding DNA: TGTGCCAGCAGTTACTCGACAGCGGGGGGGTCCTACAATGAGCAGTTCTTC. It encodes CASSYSTAGGSYNEQFF.

J is TRBJ2-1 and V is TRBV20-1, with 8 bases identical to TRBD2. The CDR3 spans 12 residues. The junction had 3 bases not matched to a gene; V was cut back by 7 bases and J by 4 bases. The germline CDR1 and CDR2 sequences are DFQATT and SNEGSKA (reference sequence). For the CDR3, the DNA is TGCAGTGACCCTAGCGGGTACAATGAGCAGTTCTTC. As protein: CSDPSGYNEQFF.

The chain recombines TRBV23-1 with TRBJ2-2; D gene ambiguous. TRBV23-1 belongs to the ORF category, with a function that is uncertain. With 3 bases removed from V and 5 bases from J, the gap between germline ends came to 16 bases. This CDR3 is built from 16 residues. In DNA, the CDR3 is TGCGCCAGCAGTCAGTCAGACTGGGGAACGACCGGGGAGCTGTTTTTT. It specifies CASSQSDWGTTGELFF.

The chain recombines TRBV6-5 with TRBJ2-1; possibly TRBD1 for D (5 bases). From germline, CDR1 is MNHEY and CDR2 SVGAGI. The CDR3 runs 15 residues. V lost 6 bases and J 0 bases, leaving 12 bases between the germline ends. The CDR3 DNA reads as TGTGCCAGCAGCCTTGACAGAAACTCCTACAATGAGCAGTTCTTC. Translated: CASSLDRNSYNEQFF.

The chain has TRBV15 and TRBJ2-1; D unclear. The germline V and J ends were trimmed by 1 base and 5 bases, with 15 bases remaining between them. This CDR3 is built from 16 residues. From germline, CDR1 is LNHNV and CDR2 YYDKDF (reference sequence). The CDR3, as DNA: TGTGCCACCAGCAGAGTCCGGGTGGGTTTGGACAATGAGCAGTTCTTC. It is translated as CATSRVRVGLDNEQFF.

Remarks on this clonotype: A read error may produce the germline difference seen at one junction end. This chain connects TRBV12-3 or TRBV12-4 to TRBJ2-4; 8 bases agree with TRBD1. The CDR3 covers 10 residues. The DNA for the CDR3 is TGTGCCAGCAGCCCAGGACAGGGCCGGTTC. Encoded protein: CASSPGQGRF.

This clonotype has only a few counts. The genes are TRBV4-1 and TRBJ2-3; 9 positions match TRBD2. Looked up from germline, CDR1 is MGHRA and CDR2 is YSYEKL. The CDR3 is 16 residues long. The V segment lost 1 base and the J segment 3 bases; nucleotides outside the gene matches: 5. This chain's CDR3 is CASSQVGLATTDTQYF. The CDR3 region has the DNA TGCGCCAGCAGCCAAGTCGGACTAGCGACAACAGATACGCAGTATTTT.

This clonotype was observed many times. The chain carries TRBV12-3 or TRBV12-4 and TRBJ2-5, with 9 bases that match TRBD2. The CDR3 spans 13 residues. The V segment lost 6 bases and the J segment 2 bases; nucleotides outside the gene matches: 1. This CDR3 reads CASRLAGQETQYF. The DNA of the CDR3 is TGTGCCAGCAGGCTAGCGGGGCAAGAGACCCAGTACTTC.

Details on this clonotype: The junction and the germline gene differ at one end; a read error may be behind it. The chain employs TRBV4-1 and TRBJ1-5, with unresolved D. The CDR3 has 16 amino acids. Looked up from germline, CDR1 is MGHRA and CDR2 is YSYEKL. The CDR3 here is CASSLDYLITPQPQHF. DNA of the CDR3: TGTGCCAGCAGCTTGGACTATCTCATAACTCCTCAGCCCCAGCATTTT.

V and J are TRBV27 and TRBJ2-7; 7 bases match TRBD1. The CDR3 runs 15 residues. V was pared by 6 bases and J by 2 bases, with 10 bases of the junction left unmatched. Germline CDR1 MNHEY, CDR2 SMNVEV (reference sequence). CDR3 bases: TGTGCCAGCAGCCCTAAAGGGACAGTTGCCTACGAGCAGTACGTC. Its translation is CASSPKGTVAYEQYV.

Comment on this clonotype: Given a much more abundant clone one base away, this may be a read error. The chain links TRBV7-2 to TRBJ1-5; maybe TRBD1 (5 bases). The length of the CDR3 is 13 residues. Germline loops: CDR1 SGHTA, CDR2 FQGNSA. In nucleotides, the CDR3 is TGTGTCAGCAACTTGGGAGGGGCTCAGCCCCAGCATTTT. Amino acid sequence: CVSNLGGAQPQHF.

This clonotype was counted only a few times. CDR3 nucleotide sequence: TGTGCCAGTATGGAACGGTGGAATCAGCCCCAGCATTTT. This translates into CASMERWNQPQHF. The chain combines TRBV19 with TRBJ1-5; D gene uncertain. The germline V gene has CDR1 LNHDA and CDR2 SQIVND (reference sequence). Trimming left V 7 bases short and J 4 bases short, with 11 bases between. The CDR3 is made up of 13 amino acids.

This clonotype was observed a handful of times. The chain has TRBV5-6 and TRBJ2-7, with D unresolved. CDR1 is SGHDT and CDR2 is YYEEEE in the germline V gene. The CDR3 is made up of 13 amino acids. V gave up 2 bases and J gave up 0 bases, with 6 bases separating them. CDR3 in amino acids: CASSLKPSYEQYF. CDR3 DNA: TGTGCCAGCAGCTTAAAACCCTCCTACGAGCAGTACTTC.

This clonotype was observed at least ten times. The rearrangement uses TRBV7-9 and TRBJ1-1; D not resolved. In germline, CDR1 is SEHNR, CDR2 FQNEAQ (reference sequence). This CDR3 spans 12 amino acids. Trimming took off 5 bases at V and 2 bases at J, with 6 bases between the two ends. The CDR3 nucleotides are TGTGCCAGCAGCCCATATAACACTGAAGCTTTCTTT. Protein sequence: CASSPYNTEAFF. Supplemented by reference TRBV7-9 and TRBJ1-1, the full variable domain reads DTGVSQNPRHKITKRGQNVTFRCDPISEHNRLYWYRQTLGQGPEFLTYFQNEAQLEKSRLLSDRFSAERPKGSFSTLEIQRTEQGDSAMYLCASSPYNTEAFFGQGTRLTVV.

The chain carries TRBV2 and TRBJ2-1; D not certain. The CDR3 extends over 14 amino acids. Deletions cut 7 bases from V and 0 bases from J, with 10 bases between. Germline V gene sequence: CDR1 SNHLY, CDR2 FYNNEI. The DNA for the CDR3 is TGTGCCAGCATAGCCGGATCCTCCTACAATGAGCAGTTCTTC. Amino acids: CASIAGSSYNEQFF. Using reference TRBV2 and TRBJ2-1 for the parts outside the CDR3, the full variable domain is EPEVTQTPSHQVTQMGQEVILRCVPISNHLYFYWYRQILGQKVEFLVSFYNNEISEKSEIFDDQFSVERPDGSNFTLKIRSTKLEDSAMYFCASIAGSSYNEQFFGPGTRLTVL.

This clonotype has only a few counts. This chain uses TRBV5-1 with TRBJ1-2; 9 bases fit TRBD1. Germline assignment: CDR1 SGHRS and CDR2 YFSETQ. The J segment lost 4 bases and the V segment lost 3 bases, leaving 7 bases of the junction unmatched. The CDR3 extends over 15 amino acids. The CDR3 DNA sequence: TGCGCCAGCAGCTCGGAACGGGACAGGGCCTATGGCTACACCTTC. Translated: CASSSERDRAYGYTF.

DNA of the CDR3: TGTGCCAGCAGCGTGGCCCAAGGGCACACTGAAGCTTTCTTT. Its translation: CASSVAQGHTEAFF. The chain is built from TRBV9 and TRBJ1-1; D not certain. From germline, CDR1 is SGDLS and CDR2 YYNGEE. Deletions cut 2 bases from V and 3 bases from J, with 11 bases between. This CDR3 has 14 residues. The full variable domain, its missing parts supplied by reference TRBV9 and TRBJ1-1, is DSGVTQTPKHLITATGQRVTLRCSPRSGDLSVYWYQQSLDQGLQFLIQYYNGEERAKGNILERFSAQQFPDLHSELNLSSLELGDSALYFCASSVAQGHTEAFFGQGTRLTVV.